This T cell receptor beta chain was recovered during a study of T cells in Graves' hyperthyroidism and ophthalmopathy. Notes on this clonotype: Antigen specificity is unknown.

RNA transcripts yielded amplified TCR beta CDR3 regions. The HTBI primer set was used in a first-round RT-PCR of the TCR CDR3. TCRdb processed the multiplex PCR reads anew with MiXCR; each CDR3 protein has one entry. The table includes over 650,000 distinct CDR3 sequences, less than 20% detected once. V was pared by 3 bases and J by 2 bases, with 12 bases of the junction left unmatched. Per germline, CDR1 SEHNR and CDR2 FQNEAQ (reference sequence). The CDR3 extends over 19 amino acids. Whole-study results and caveats: Stable hyperthyroidism was told apart from ophthalmopathy by a model built on 13 V-J features. Blood samples included most of the expanded thyroid clonotypes exceeding 0.001.

The rearrangement links TRBV7-9 to TRBJ2-5, with 13 positions matching TRBD2. The sample taken for sequencing was blood. The receptor was isolated from a man between 18 and 29 years old with Graves' hyperthyroidism. The chain's CDR3 is CASSFGGLAGLTPQETQYF. CDR3 DNA: TGTGCCAGCAGCTTCGGGGGACTAGCGGGACTTACACCACAAGAGACCCAGTACTTC.